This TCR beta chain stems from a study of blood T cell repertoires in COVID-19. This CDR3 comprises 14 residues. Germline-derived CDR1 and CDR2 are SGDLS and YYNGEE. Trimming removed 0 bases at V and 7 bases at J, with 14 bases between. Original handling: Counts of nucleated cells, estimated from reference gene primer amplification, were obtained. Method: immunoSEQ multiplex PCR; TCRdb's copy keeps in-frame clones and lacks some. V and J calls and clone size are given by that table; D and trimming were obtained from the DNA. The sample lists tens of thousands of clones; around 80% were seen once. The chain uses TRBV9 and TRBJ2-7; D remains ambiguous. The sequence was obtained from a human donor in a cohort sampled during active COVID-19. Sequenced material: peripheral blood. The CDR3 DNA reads TGTGCCAGCAGCGTAGGTCTAGACCCCATAGAGCAGTACTTC. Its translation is CASSVGLDPIEQYF.